The 8 T cell receptor beta chains presented below share a single source sample, sequenced in a study of cytomegalovirus exposure and HLA in healthy donors. The PCR employed 60 Vbeta primers together with 13 Jbeta primers. Sequenced by immunoSEQ multiplex PCR; TCRdb stores in-frame clones only, minus some. The sample carries about 190,000 clones, 70% to 80% recorded once. The sequenced sample was PBMCs. These receptors were collected from a woman between 25 and 40 years old in good health and CMV-seropositive.

The chain uses TRBV7-8 and TRBJ2-5; 7 positions match TRBD1. The CDR3 contains 14 residues. CDR1 and CDR2 (germline): SGHVS, FQNEAQ. V lost 5 bases, J lost 0 bases, and 3 bases stayed unmatched. In DNA form, the CDR3 reads TGTGCCAGCAGCGTAGGGACAGACCAAGAGACCCAGTACTTC. It is translated as CASSVGTDQETQYF. Based on the CDR3 plus reference TRBV7-8 and TRBJ2-5, the full variable domain is GAGVSQSPRYKVAKRGQDVALRCDPISGHVSLFWYQQALGQGPEFLTYFQNEAQLDKSGLPSDRFFAERPEGSVSTLKIQRTQQEDSAVYLCASSVGTDQETQYFGPGTRLLVL.

The V gene is TRBV28, the J gene TRBJ2-2; 9 nucleotides agree with TRBD1. CDR1 and CDR2 (germline): MDHEN, SYDVKM. The CDR3 loop spans 14 amino acids. The V gene end was trimmed by 8 bases and the J gene end by 0 bases; junction bases not matched to a gene: 1. The CDR3 loop reads CASWDRANTGELFF. The CDR3 region has the DNA TGTGCCAGCTGGGACAGGGCGAACACCGGGGAGCTGTTTTTT.

This clone was detected a few times. The rearrangement uses TRBV2 and TRBJ1-4; D perhaps matches TRBD1 (5 bases). The CDR3 loop spans 14 amino acids. The V end lost 6 bases, the J end lost 8 bases, and 16 bases lay between the germline ends. Germline CDR1 is SNHLY and CDR2 is FYNNEI. The CDR3 DNA follows: TGTGCCAGCAGCAGACAGAATTTTCAGGAAAAACTGTTTTTT. Translating it yields CASSRQNFQEKLFF.

This clone showed up just a few times. J is TRBJ2-1 and V is TRBV11-3, with TRBD2 identical over 8 bases. The CDR3 consists of 16 residues. The junction had 2 bases not matched to a gene; V was cut back by 1 base and J by 0 bases. Germline V gene sequence: CDR1 SGHNT, CDR2 YENEEA. As DNA, the CDR3 is TGTGCCAGCAGCTTAGGAACTAGCGGCTCCTACAATGAGCAGTTCTTC. This codes for CASSLGTSGSYNEQFF.

J is TRBJ1-1 and V is TRBV29-1; a weak D match, TRBD1 (6 bases). CDR1 and CDR2 from the germline V gene are SQVTM and ANQGSEA. The CDR3 is 16 amino acids. V was shortened by 6 bases and J by 0 bases, with 20 bases between the two germline ends. The DNA of the CDR3 is TGCAGCGTCTCAACAACGGACAGCCTCATGAACACTGAAGCTTTCTTT. This encodes CSVSTTDSLMNTEAFF.

J is TRBJ2-5 and V is TRBV5-1, with 12 bases that match TRBD1. The V gene's germline CDR1 is SGHRS and CDR2 YFSETQ. The CDR3 length is 16 residues. The trim removed 7 bases at V and 2 bases at J, leaving 9 bases unmatched. The CDR3 nucleotides read TGCGCCAGCCTAGCCGGGGACAGGGGGCAACAAGAGACCCAGTACTTC. This encodes CASLAGDRGQQETQYF.

The chain has TRBV5-6 and TRBJ2-1; 11 positions match TRBD1. The CDR3 sequence is 13 residues long. V trimming: 9 bases; J trimming: 8 bases; junction bases outside the gene matches: 7. Germline loops: CDR1 SGHDT, CDR2 YYEEEE. This CDR3 reads CATWDRGVDEQFF. As DNA, the CDR3 is TGTGCCACCTGGGACAGGGGGGTCGATGAGCAGTTCTTC. Combining the CDR3 with reference TRBV5-6 and TRBJ2-1 gives the whole variable domain DAGVTQSPTHLIKTRGQQVTLRCSPKSGHDTVSWYQQALGQGPQFIFQYYEEEERQRGNFPDRFSGHQFPNYSSELNVNALLLGDSALYLCATWDRGVDEQFFGPGTRLTVL.

The chain links TRBV2 to TRBJ2-5; no firm D call. With 5 bases removed from V and 3 bases from J, the gap between germline ends came to 4 bases. CDR3 length: 11 residues. Germline loops: CDR1 SNHLY, CDR2 FYNNEI. The CDR3 region has the DNA TGTGCCAGCAGTCCCAAAGAGACCCAGTACTTC. It codes for CASSPKETQYF.